This TCR beta chain was retrieved from a study of cytomegalovirus exposure and HLA in healthy donors. Points on this clone: The antigen is undetermined.

PCR primers comprised 60 Vbeta and 13 Jbeta primers. Clones were sequenced by immunoSEQ multiplex PCR, and TCRdb holds only the in-frame ones, with some missing. Reported are roughly 190,000 clones; the ten largest clones contain about 6.8%. Germline assignment: CDR1 MDHEN and CDR2 SYDVKM. Trimming cost V 7 bases and J 4 bases, with 13 bases left between them. The CDR3 is 13 amino acids. Study conclusions and caveats: A later look showed TCR association rates differing by HLA locus, highest for DRB1 and lowest for HLA-C. A reported reduction in N-insertions relative to the approximately 670-donor mean was seen in an Asian-associated ancestry cluster in a later analysis.

This receptor was identified in a man aged 30 to 45 in good health and CMV-seronegative. The rearrangement links TRBV28 to TRBJ1-2; D uncertain. What was sequenced was PBMCs. CDR3: CASIVAGSYGYTF. The CDR3 bases are TGTGCCAGCATCGTCGCGGGCAGCTATGGCTACACCTTC.